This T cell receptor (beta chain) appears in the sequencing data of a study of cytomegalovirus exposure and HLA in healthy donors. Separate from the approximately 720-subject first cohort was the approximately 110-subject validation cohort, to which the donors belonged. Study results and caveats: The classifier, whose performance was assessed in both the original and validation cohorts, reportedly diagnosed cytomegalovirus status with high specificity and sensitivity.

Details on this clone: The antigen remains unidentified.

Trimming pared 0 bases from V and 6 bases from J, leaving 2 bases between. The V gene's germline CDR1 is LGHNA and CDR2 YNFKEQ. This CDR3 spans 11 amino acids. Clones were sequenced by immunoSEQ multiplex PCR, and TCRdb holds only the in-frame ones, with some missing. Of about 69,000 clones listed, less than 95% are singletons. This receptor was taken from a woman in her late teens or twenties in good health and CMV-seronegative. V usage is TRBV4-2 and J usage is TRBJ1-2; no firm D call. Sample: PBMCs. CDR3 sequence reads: CASSQDNGYTF. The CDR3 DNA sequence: TGTGCCAGCAGCCAAGATAATGGCTACACCTTC.